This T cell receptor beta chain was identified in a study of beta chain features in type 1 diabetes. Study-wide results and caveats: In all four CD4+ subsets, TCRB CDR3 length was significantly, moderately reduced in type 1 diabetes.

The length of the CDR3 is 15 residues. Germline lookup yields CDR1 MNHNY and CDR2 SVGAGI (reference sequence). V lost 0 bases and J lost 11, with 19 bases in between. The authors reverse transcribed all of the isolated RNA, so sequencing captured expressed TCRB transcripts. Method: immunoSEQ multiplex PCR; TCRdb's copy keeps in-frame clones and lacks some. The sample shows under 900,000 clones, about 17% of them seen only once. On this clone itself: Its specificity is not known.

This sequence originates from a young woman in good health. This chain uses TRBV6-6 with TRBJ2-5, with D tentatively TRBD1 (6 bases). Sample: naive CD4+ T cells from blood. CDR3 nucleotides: TGTGCCAGCAGTTACTCTGGACAGAGGCTAGGCTGGCAGTACTTC. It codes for CASSYSGQRLGWQYF.